This record covers a single T cell receptor beta chain. The antigen is unknown. TCRB transcripts that were expressed got sequenced, as all of the isolated RNA had been reverse transcribed. TCRdb's table, derived via immunoSEQ multiplex PCR, lists solely in-frame clones and lacks some. The sample carries 600,000 to 700,000 clones, over 10% recorded once. Germline CDR1 is LGHNA and CDR2 is YSLEER. The CDR3 extends over 20 amino acids. The V gene end was trimmed by 3 bases and the J gene end by 1 base; junction bases not matched to a gene: 15. The data stem from a study of beta chain features in type 1 diabetes. Study conclusions and caveats: All four CD4+ subsets of Type 1 diabetes patients contained TCRB CDR3s that were moderately but significantly shorter. Compared with healthy donors, patients appeared to share more similar naive, central memory and regulatory TCRB repertoires.

Sequencing was carried out using naive CD4+ T cells from blood. The chain carries TRBV4-3 and TRBJ2-4, with 10 bases matching TRBD2. The sequence was obtained from a man between 25 and 39 years old with type 1 diabetes. CDR3 nucleotide sequence: TGCGCCAGCAGCCAGCAAAGGGCCCAGCGGGGGGGCCGGGCCAAAAACATTCAGTACTTC. It is translated as CASSQQRAQRGGRAKNIQYF.